The present TCR beta chain was sequenced within a study of blood T cell repertoires in COVID-19. Study in general: The samples span acute and convalescent COVID-19 from the United States, Italy and Spain. PBMCs, B-cell-depleted T cells, or T cells provided the cDNA or gDNA that made up the material.

Original processing notes: From reference gene primer amplification, estimates of nucleated cell counts were derived. TCRdb's table, derived via immunoSEQ multiplex PCR, lists solely in-frame clones and lacks some. The V and J calls and the clone size are those of that table, but D and trimming were determined from the DNA. Here the sample spans around 95,000 clones, more than 75% being singletons. This clone was observed a single time. The CDR3 has 14 amino acids. J gave up 9 bases and V 6 bases, and 12 bases lay outside the gene matches. CDR1 is LGHDT, CDR2 YNNKEL, per germline (reference sequence).

This TCR was recovered from a human donor in a cohort sampled during active COVID-19. Material: peripheral blood. This chain links TRBV3-1 (or the pseudogene TRBV3-2) with TRBJ2-7, with 9 positions matching TRBD2. In DNA, the CDR3 is TGTGCCAGCAGTCAGGGGGGTAGCGGGGGCCGGCAGTACTTC. As protein: CASSQGGSGGRQYF.